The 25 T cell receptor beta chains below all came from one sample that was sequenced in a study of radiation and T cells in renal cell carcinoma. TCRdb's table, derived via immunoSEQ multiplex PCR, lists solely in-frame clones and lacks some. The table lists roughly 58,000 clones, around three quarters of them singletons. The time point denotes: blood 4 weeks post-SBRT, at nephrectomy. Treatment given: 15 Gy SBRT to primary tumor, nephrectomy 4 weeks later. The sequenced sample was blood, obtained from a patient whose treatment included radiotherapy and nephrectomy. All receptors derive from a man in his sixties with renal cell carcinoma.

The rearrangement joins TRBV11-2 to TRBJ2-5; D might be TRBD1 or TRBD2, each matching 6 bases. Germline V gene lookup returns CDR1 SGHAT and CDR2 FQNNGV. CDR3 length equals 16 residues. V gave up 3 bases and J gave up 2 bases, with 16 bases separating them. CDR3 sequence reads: CASSLSSGGLQETQYF. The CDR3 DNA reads TGTGCCAGCAGCTTGTCAAGTGGGGGGCTTCAAGAGACCCAGTACTTC.

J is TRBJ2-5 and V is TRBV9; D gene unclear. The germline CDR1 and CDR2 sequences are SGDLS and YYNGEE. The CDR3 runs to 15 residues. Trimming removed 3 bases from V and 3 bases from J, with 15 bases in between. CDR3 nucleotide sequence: TGTGCCAGCAGCGCGACACCCCGATTAGAAGAGACCCAGTACTTC. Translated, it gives CASSATPRLEETQYF.

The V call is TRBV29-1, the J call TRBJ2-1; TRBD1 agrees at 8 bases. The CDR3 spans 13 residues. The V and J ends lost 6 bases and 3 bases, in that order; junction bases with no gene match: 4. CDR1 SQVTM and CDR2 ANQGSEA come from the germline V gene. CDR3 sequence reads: CSVTGQVYNEQFF. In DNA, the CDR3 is TGCAGCGTGACGGGACAGGTCTACAATGAGCAGTTCTTC.

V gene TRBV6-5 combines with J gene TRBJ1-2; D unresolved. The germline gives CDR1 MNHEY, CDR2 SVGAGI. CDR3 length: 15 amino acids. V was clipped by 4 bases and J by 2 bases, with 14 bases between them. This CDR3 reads CASSSGLSLNYGYTF. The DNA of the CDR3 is TGTGCCAGCAGTTCCGGTCTTTCCCTCAACTATGGCTACACCTTC.

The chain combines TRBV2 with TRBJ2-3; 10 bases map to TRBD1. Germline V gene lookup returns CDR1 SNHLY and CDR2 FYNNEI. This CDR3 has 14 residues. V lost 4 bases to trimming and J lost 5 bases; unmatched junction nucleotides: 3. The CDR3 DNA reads TGTGCCAGCAGTGCCGACAGGGGGCGAGATACGCAGTATTTT. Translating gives CASSADRGRDTQYF. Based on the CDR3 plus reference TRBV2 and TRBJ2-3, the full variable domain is EPEVTQTPSHQVTQMGQEVILRCVPISNHLYFYWYRQILGQKVEFLVSFYNNEISEKSEIFDDQFSVERPDGSNFTLKIRSTKLEDSAMYFCASSADRGRDTQYFGPGTRLTVL.

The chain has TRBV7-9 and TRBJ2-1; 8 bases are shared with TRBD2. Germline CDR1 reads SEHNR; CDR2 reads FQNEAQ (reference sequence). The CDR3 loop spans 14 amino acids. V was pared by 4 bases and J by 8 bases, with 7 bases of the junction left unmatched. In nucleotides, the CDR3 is TGTGCCAGCAGCTCACCGGGACTAGGATATGAGCAGTTCTTC. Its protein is CASSSPGLGYEQFF.

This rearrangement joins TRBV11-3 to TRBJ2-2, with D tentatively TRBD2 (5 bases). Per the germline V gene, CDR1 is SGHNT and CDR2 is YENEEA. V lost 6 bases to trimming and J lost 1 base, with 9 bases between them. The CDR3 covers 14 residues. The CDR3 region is CASRYGGNTGELFF. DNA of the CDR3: TGTGCCAGCAGATATGGAGGGAACACCGGGGAGCTGTTTTTT.

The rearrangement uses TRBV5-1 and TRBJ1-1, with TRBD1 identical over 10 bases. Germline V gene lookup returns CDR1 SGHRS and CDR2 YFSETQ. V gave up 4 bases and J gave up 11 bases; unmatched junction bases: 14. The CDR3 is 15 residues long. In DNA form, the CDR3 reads TGCGCCAGCAGCCTTGGGACAGGGGCTTCTTTCCGGGCTTTCTTT. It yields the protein CASSLGTGASFRAFF. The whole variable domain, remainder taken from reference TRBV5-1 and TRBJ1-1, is KAGVTQTPRYLIKTRGQQVTLSCSPISGHRSVSWYQQTPGQGLQFLFEYFSETQRNKGNFPGRFSGRQFSNSRSEMNVSTLELGDSALYLCASSLGTGASFRAFFGQGTRLTVV.

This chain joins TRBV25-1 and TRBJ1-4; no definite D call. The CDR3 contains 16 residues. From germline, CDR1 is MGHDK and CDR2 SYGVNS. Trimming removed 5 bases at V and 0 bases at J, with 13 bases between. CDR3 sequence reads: CASSQKVSATNEKLFF. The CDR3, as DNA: TGTGCCAGCAGTCAAAAGGTTTCCGCAACTAATGAAAAACTGTTTTTT. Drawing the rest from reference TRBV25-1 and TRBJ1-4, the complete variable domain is EADIYQTPRYLVIGTGKKITLECSQTMGHDKMYWYQQDPGMELHLIHYSYGVNSTEKGDLSSESTVSRIRTEHFPLTLESARPSHTSQYLCASSQKVSATNEKLFFGSGTQLSVL.

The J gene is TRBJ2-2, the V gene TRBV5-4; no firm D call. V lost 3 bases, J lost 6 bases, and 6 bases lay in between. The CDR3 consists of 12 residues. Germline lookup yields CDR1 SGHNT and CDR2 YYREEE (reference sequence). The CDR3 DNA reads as TGTGCCAGCAGCTCTGAGGCCGGGGAGCTGTTTTTT. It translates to CASSSEAGELFF.

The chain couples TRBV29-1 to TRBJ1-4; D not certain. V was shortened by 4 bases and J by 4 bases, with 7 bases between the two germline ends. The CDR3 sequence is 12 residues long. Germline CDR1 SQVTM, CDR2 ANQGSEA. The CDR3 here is CSVGHGNEKLFF. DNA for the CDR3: TGCAGCGTTGGCCATGGTAATGAAAAACTGTTTTTT.

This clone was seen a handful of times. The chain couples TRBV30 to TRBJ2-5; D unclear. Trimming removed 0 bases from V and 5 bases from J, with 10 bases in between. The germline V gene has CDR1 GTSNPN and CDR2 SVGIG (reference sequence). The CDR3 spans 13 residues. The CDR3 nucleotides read TGTGCCTGGAGTGTAGGGTTAGGGGAGACCCAGTACTTC. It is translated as CAWSVGLGETQYF.

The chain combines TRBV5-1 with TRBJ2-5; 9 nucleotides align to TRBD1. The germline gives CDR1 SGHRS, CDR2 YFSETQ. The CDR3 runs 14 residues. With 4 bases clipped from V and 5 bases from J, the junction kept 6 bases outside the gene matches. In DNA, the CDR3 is TGCGCCAGCAGCATGCCGGGACAGGGCGAGACCCAGTACTTC. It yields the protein CASSMPGQGETQYF. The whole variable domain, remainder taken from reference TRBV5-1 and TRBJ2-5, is KAGVTQTPRYLIKTRGQQVTLSCSPISGHRSVSWYQQTPGQGLQFLFEYFSETQRNKGNFPGRFSGRQFSNSRSEMNVSTLELGDSALYLCASSMPGQGETQYFGPGTRLLVL.

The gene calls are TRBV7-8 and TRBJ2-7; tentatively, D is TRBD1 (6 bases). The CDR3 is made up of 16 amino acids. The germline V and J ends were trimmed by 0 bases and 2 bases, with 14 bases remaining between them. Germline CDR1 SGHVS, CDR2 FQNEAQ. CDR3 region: CASSLATGILTYEQYF. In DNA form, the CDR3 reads TGTGCCAGCAGCTTAGCCACAGGGATCCTAACCTACGAGCAGTACTTC. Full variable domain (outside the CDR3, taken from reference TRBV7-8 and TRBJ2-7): GAGVSQSPRYKVAKRGQDVALRCDPISGHVSLFWYQQALGQGPEFLTYFQNEAQLDKSGLPSDRFFAERPEGSVSTLKIQRTQQEDSAVYLCASSLATGILTYEQYFGPGTRLTVT.

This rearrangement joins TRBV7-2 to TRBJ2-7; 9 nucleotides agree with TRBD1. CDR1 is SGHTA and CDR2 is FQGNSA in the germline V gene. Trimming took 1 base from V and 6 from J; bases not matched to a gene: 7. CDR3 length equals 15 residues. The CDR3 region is CASSLGRTGALEQYF. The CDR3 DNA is TGTGCCAGCAGCTTAGGAAGGACAGGGGCGCTCGAGCAGTACTTC.

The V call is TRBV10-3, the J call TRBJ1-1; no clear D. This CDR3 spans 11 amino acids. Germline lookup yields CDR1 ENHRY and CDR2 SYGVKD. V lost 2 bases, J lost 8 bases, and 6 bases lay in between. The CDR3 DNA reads TGTGCCATCAGTGAGACAGAGGAAGCTTTCTTT. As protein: CAISETEEAFF.

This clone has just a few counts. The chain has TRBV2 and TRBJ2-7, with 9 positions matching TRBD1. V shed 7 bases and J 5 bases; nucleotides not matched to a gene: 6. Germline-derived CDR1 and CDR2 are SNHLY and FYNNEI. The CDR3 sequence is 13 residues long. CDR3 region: CASNRDRAHEQYF. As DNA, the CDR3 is TGTGCCAGCAACCGGGACAGGGCCCACGAGCAGTACTTC.

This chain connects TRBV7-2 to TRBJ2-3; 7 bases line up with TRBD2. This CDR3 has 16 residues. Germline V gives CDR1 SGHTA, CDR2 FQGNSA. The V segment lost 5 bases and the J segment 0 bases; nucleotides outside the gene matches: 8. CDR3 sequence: CASSPRMGGSTDTQYF. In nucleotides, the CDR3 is TGTGCCAGCAGCCCACGTATGGGGGGGAGCACAGATACGCAGTATTTT.

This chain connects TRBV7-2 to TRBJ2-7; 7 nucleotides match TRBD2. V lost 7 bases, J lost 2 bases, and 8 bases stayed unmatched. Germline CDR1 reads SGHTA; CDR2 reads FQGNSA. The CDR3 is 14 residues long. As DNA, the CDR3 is TGTGCCAGCACCACGGTCGGGAGGCCCTACGAGCAGTACTTC. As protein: CASTTVGRPYEQYF.

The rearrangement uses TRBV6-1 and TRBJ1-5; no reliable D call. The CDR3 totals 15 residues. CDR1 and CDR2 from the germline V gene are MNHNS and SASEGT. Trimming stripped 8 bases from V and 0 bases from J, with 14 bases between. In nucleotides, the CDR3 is TGTGCCAGCGACGTCCAAAACTATAGCAATCAGCCCCAGCATTTT. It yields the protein CASDVQNYSNQPQHF.

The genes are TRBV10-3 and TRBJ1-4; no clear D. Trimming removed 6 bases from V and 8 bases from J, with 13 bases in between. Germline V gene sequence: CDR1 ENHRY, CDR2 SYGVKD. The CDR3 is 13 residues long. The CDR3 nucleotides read TGTGCCATCAGGGGGAGAGTGGGAGAAAAACTGTTTTTT. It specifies CAIRGRVGEKLFF.

The CDR3 sequence: CASSWGLAGHNEQFF. The CDR3 DNA sequence: TGTGCCAGCAGCTGGGGACTAGCGGGGCACAATGAGCAGTTCTTC. The rearrangement links TRBV7-2 to TRBJ2-1, with 13 bases matching TRBD2. CDR3 length: 15 amino acids. V gave up 4 bases and J gave up 5 bases; unmatched junction bases: 2. Germline CDR1 is SGHTA and CDR2 is FQGNSA.

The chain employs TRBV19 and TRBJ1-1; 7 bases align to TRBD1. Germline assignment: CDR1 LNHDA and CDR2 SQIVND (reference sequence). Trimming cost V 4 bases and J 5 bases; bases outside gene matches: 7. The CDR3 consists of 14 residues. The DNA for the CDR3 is TGTGCCAGTAGTACACAGGGGTTTACAACTGAAGCTTTCTTT. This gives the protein CASSTQGFTTEAFF.

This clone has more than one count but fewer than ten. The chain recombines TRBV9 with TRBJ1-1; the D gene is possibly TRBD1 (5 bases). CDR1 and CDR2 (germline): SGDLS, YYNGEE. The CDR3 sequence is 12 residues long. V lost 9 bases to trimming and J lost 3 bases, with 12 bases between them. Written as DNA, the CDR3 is TGTGCCACCCCCGACAGTTACACTGAAGCTTTCTTT. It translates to CATPDSYTEAFF.

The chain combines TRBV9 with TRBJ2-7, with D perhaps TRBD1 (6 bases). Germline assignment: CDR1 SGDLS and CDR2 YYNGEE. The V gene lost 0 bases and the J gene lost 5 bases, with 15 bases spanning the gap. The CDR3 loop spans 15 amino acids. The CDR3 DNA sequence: TGTGCCAGCAGCGTAGTGGGTCTGGGGGCCGACGAGCAGTACTTC. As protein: CASSVVGLGADEQYF.